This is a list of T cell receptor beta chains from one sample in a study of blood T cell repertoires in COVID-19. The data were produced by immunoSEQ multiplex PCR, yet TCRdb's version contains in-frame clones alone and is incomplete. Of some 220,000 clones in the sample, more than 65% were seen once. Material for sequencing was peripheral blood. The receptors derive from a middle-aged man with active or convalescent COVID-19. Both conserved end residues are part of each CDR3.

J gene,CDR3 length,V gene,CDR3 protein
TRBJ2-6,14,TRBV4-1,CASSQQGGDNVLTF
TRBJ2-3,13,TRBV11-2,CASSLITTGTQYF
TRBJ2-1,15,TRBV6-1,CASSDPSGGRDEQFF
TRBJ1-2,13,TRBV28,CASSLGRTYGYTF
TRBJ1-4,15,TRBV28,CASSPLQEYNEKLFF
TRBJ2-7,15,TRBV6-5,CASSYSPTGSYEQYF
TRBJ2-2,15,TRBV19,CASSIGGGGTGELFF
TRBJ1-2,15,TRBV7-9,CASINPGQAIYGYTF
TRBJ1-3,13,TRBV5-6,CASCQPGGDTIYF
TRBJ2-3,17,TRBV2,CASSEGGGLIVTDTQYF
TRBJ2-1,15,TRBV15,CATSRQGSVYNEQFF